The entry below describes one TCR beta chain. The V gene's germline CDR1 is ENHRY and CDR2 SYGVKD. V lost 7 bases, J lost 5 bases, and 9 bases stayed unmatched. The CDR3 consists of 15 residues. This sample is part of a study of blood T cell repertoires in COVID-19. At the level of the study: There were acute and convalescent COVID-19 samples, and they came from the United States, Italy and Spain. Sources were T cells, B-cell-depleted T cells, or PBMCs; the material itself was cDNA or gDNA.

Authors' processing steps: Quantification of nucleated cells was approximated via reference gene primer amplification. Using immunoSEQ multiplex PCR, the repertoire was profiled, and TCRdb retains in-frame clones only, with some absent. That table is the source of V, J and clone size, and D and trimming were worked out from the DNA. This table holds tens of thousands of clones, roughly 80% found once. The chain combines TRBV10-3 with TRBJ1-1; 11 nucleotides align to TRBD1. The sequence derives from a woman of 80 years or more with active or convalescent COVID-19. What was sequenced was peripheral blood. The CDR3 sequence: CAITKGQGVATEAFF. The CDR3 DNA is TGTGCCATCACTAAGGGACAGGGGGTGGCTACTGAAGCTTTCTTT.